The 12 T cell receptor beta chains presented below share a single source sample, sequenced in a study of cytomegalovirus exposure and HLA in healthy donors (dated by TCRdb to between 2016 and 2019). Libraries were built with the immunoSEQ multiplex PCR assay. A mixture of 60 forward primers for TCR Vbeta segments and 13 reverse primers for TCR Jbeta segments was used in the multiplex PCR. Not all clones reach the TCRdb copy of this immuneACCESS table, which keeps in-frame sequences only. Checked studies attribute under half of the gap to unresolved V genes and leave the rest unexplained. This sample lists 100,000 to 150,000 clones; 70% to 80% were detected once. 2% to 3% of the sample rests with the top ten. Sequenced sample: PBMCs. These receptors were taken from a woman aged 55-69 years in good health and CMV-seropositive.

This clone was observed a few times. The V and J genes are TRBV13 and TRBJ1-1; D possibly corresponds to TRBD1 (5 bases). CDR1 and CDR2 from the germline V gene are PRHDT and FYEKMQ (reference sequence). The CDR3 has 11 residues. V shed 6 bases and J shed 3 bases, with 5 bases lying between them. The CDR3 DNA reads TGTGCCAGCAGAGGGGACACTGAAGCTTTCTTT. Its translation: CASRGDTEAFF.

J is TRBJ1-4 and V is TRBV5-5; D remains ambiguous. Trimming removed 4 bases at V and 3 bases at J, with 13 bases between. Germline V gene sequence: CDR1 SGHKS, CDR2 YYEKEE (reference sequence). The CDR3 has 15 amino acids. CDR3 protein: CASSQNSSPNEKLFF. The CDR3 nucleotides read TGTGCCAGCAGCCAAAACAGCTCGCCTAATGAAAAACTGTTTTTT.

The V call is TRBV7-9, the J call TRBJ2-3; unclear D gene. Germline V gene sequence: CDR1 SEHNR, CDR2 FQNEAQ (reference sequence). Trimming cost V 5 bases and J 0 bases, with 9 bases left between them. The CDR3 loop spans 14 amino acids. In DNA form, the CDR3 reads TGTGCCAGCAGCAATAGCATTAGCACAGATACGCAGTATTTT. It encodes CASSNSISTDTQYF.

The V and J genes are TRBV15 and TRBJ1-5; D remains unclear. The CDR3 is 14 amino acids. V was cut by 5 bases and J by 0 bases, with 8 bases left in between. Germline CDR1 and CDR2: LNHNV and YYDKDF (reference sequence). The CDR3 DNA reads TGTGCCACCAGCCGGGATTATAGCAATCAGCCCCAGCATTTT. Translating gives CATSRDYSNQPQHF.

The V and J genes are TRBV12-5 and TRBJ1-2; the D gene is possibly TRBD1 (6 bases). The V end was cut by 2 bases, the J end by 8 bases, with 15 bases between. This CDR3 spans 14 amino acids. Per the germline V gene, CDR1 is LGHNT and CDR2 is FRNRAP. CDR3 amino acids: CASGLPGGAGGYTF. The CDR3 coding sequence is TGTGCTAGTGGTTTGCCGGGGGGCGCGGGCGGCTACACCTTC.

This clone appeared a few times. This sequence joins TRBV9 and TRBJ1-2; 7 positions match TRBD1. Trimming cost V 3 bases and J 5 bases; bases outside gene matches: 13. Germline loops: CDR1 SGDLS, CDR2 YYNGEE. This CDR3 has 16 residues. The CDR3 DNA reads TGTGCCAGCAGCGCCACCCCGCGGGACAGAAATTATGGCTACACCTTC. It codes for CASSATPRDRNYGYTF.

The rearrangement uses TRBV6-1 and TRBJ1-2; weak D call: TRBD1 (6 bases). Trimming left V 4 bases short and J 5 bases short, with 20 bases between. CDR1 is MNHNS and CDR2 is SASEGT in the germline V gene. This CDR3 has 16 amino acids. Here the CDR3 reads CASSAQRGWRFYGYTF. The CDR3 DNA sequence: TGTGCCAGCAGTGCCCAAAGGGGGTGGAGATTTTATGGCTACACCTTC.

The chain employs TRBV19 and TRBJ1-5; D not resolved. V was cut by 6 bases and J by 9 bases, with 9 bases left in between. In germline, CDR1 is LNHDA, CDR2 SQIVND (reference sequence). The CDR3 has 11 amino acids. CDR3 sequence: CASRSSGPQHF. The CDR3 region has the DNA TGTGCCAGTAGGTCGTCGGGGCCCCAGCATTTT.

The V call is TRBV18, the J call TRBJ2-1; D is ambiguous. Per the germline V gene, CDR1 is KGHSH and CDR2 is LQKENI. The V end was cut by 3 bases, the J end by 1 base, with 16 bases between. The CDR3 length is 17 residues. The CDR3 nucleotides are TGTGCCAGCTCACCCACGGTGTCGCCCGTTTCCTACAATGAGCAGTTCTTC. Amino acids: CASSPTVSPVSYNEQFF.

This clone showed up just a few times. This chain uses TRBV18 with TRBJ1-3, with D possibly being TRBD1 (5 bases). The CDR3 is 14 amino acids. With 3 bases removed from V and 0 bases from J, the gap between germline ends came to 6 bases. Looked up from germline, CDR1 is KGHSH and CDR2 is LQKENI. CDR3 sequence reads: CASSPQGSGNTIYF. DNA for the CDR3: TGTGCCAGCTCACCTCAGGGCTCTGGAAACACCATATATTTT.

The V gene is TRBV19, the J gene TRBJ2-1; 9 bases map to TRBD2. The length of the CDR3 is 14 residues. The germline gives CDR1 LNHDA, CDR2 SQIVND (reference sequence). Germline trimming cut 6 bases from V and 10 bases from J; bases unmatched to any gene: 10. For the CDR3, the DNA is TGTGCCAGTAGGGATAGCGGGGGTGTGTTGGAGCAGTTCTTC. It is translated as CASRDSGGVLEQFF.

The chain combines TRBV6-5 with TRBJ2-3, with D possibly being TRBD1 (7 bases). This CDR3 is 15 amino acids long. CDR1 and CDR2 (germline): MNHEY, SVGAGI. Deletions cut 7 bases from V and 1 base from J, with 15 bases between. The CDR3, as DNA: TGTGCCAGCAACCGAGGGGGCGGGGGCACAGATACGCAGTATTTT. Translation gives CASNRGGGGTDTQYF.